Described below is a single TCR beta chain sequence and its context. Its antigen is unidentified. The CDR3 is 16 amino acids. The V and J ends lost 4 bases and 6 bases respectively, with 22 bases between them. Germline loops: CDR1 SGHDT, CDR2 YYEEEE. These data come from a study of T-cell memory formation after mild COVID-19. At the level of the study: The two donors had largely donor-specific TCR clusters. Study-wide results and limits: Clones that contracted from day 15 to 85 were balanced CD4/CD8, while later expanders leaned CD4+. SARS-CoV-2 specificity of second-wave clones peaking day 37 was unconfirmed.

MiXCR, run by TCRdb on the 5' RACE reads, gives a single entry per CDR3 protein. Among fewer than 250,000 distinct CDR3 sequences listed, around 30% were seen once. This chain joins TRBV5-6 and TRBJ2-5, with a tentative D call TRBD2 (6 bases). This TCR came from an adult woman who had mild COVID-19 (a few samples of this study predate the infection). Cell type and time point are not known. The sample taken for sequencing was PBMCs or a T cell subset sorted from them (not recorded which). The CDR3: CASSKPAREGRQTQYF. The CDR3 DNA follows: TGTGCCAGCAGCAAACCCGCCCGTGAAGGGAGGCAGACCCAGTACTTC. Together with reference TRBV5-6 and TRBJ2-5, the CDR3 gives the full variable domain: DAGVTQSPTHLIKTRGQQVTLRCSPKSGHDTVSWYQQALGQGPQFIFQYYEEEERQRGNFPDRFSGHQFPNYSSELNVNALLLGDSALYLCASSKPAREGRQTQYFGPGTRLLVL.